Described below is a single T cell receptor (beta chain) sequence and its context. PCR amplification relied on 60 Vbeta primers (plus 13 Jbeta primers). TCRdb's copy holds only in-frame clones and misses some; the assay was immunoSEQ multiplex PCR. The repertoire has roughly 90,000 clones, 75% to 80% of them found once; the top ten carry around 4.3%. This specimen comes from a study of cytomegalovirus exposure and HLA in healthy donors. In germline, CDR1 is SNHLY, CDR2 FYNNEI. The V and J ends lost 8 bases and 7 bases, in that order; junction bases with no gene match: 7. The CDR3 is 15 amino acids. The sequenced material came from PBMCs. The source is a woman aged 40 to 50 in good health and CMV-seropositive. The chain joins TRBV2 to TRBJ2-5, with TRBD2 identical over 16 bases. This CDR3 is CASEFGTSGRGTQYF. CDR3 coding DNA: TGTGCCAGCGAATTCGGGACTAGCGGGAGGGGGACCCAGTACTTC.